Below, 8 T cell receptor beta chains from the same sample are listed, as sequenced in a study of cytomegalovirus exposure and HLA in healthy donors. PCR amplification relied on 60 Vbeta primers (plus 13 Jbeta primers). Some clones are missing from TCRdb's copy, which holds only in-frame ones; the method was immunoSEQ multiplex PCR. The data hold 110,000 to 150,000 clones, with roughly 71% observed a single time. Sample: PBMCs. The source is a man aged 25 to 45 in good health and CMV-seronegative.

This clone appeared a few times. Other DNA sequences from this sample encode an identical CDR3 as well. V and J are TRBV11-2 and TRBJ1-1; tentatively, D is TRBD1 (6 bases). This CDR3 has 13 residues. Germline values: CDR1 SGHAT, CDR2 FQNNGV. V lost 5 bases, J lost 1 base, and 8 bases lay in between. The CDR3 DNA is TGTGCCAGCAGCCCGGGACAGAACACTGAAGCTTTCTTT. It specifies CASSPGQNTEAFF. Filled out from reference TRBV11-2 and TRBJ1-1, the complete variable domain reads EAGVAQSPRYKIIEKRQSVAFWCNPISGHATLYWYQQILGQGPKLLIQFQNNGVVDDSQLPKDRFSAERLKGVDSTLKIQPAKLEDSAVYLCASSPGQNTEAFFGQGTRLTVV.

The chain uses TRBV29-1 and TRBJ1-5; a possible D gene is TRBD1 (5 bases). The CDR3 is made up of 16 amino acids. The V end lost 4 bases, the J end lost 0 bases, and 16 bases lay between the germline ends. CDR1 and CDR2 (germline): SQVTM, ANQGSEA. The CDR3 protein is CSVVWGPGGSNQPQHF. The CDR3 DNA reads TGCAGCGTTGTTTGGGGCCCGGGTGGTAGCAATCAGCCCCAGCATTTT.

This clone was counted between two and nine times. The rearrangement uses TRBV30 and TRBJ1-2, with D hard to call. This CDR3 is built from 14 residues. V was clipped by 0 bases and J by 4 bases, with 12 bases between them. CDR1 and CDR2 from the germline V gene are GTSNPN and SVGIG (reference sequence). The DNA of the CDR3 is TGTGCCTGGAGTGTAACTCAGAGGCCCTATGGCTACACCTTC. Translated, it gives CAWSVTQRPYGYTF.

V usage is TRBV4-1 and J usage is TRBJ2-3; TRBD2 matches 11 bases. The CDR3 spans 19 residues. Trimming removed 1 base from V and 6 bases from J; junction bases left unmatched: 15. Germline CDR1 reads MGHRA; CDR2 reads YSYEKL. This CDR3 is CASSQGGLVAGGPSDTQYF. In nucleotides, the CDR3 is TGCGCCAGCAGCCAAGGGGGGCTTGTAGCGGGAGGGCCATCCGATACGCAGTATTTT.

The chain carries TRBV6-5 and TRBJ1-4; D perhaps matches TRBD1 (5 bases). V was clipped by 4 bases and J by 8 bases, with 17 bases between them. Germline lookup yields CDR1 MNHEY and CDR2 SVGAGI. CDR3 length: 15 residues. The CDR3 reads CASSWSSTGDEKLFF. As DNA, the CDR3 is TGTGCCAGCAGTTGGTCCTCAACGGGGGACGAAAAACTGTTTTTT.

Here the CDR3 DNA reads TGTGCCAGTAGTAGAGTCCGGGGTGGGGATCAGCCCCAGCATTTT. Protein product: CASSRVRGGDQPQHF. The chain has TRBV19 and TRBJ1-5; D is uncertain. The CDR3 length is 15 residues. Trimming took 4 bases from V and 5 from J, leaving 15 bases between them. The germline gives CDR1 LNHDA, CDR2 SQIVND (reference sequence).

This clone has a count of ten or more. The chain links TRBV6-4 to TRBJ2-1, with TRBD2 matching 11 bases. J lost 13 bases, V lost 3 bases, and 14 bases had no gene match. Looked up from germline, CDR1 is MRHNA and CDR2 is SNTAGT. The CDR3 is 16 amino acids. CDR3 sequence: CASSEGSGLAVSPQFF. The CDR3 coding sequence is TGTGCCAGCAGTGAGGGGTCGGGACTAGCGGTGTCGCCACAGTTCTTC.

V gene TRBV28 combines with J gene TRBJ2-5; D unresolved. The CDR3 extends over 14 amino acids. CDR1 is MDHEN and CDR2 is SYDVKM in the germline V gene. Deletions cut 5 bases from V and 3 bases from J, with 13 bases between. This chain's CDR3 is CASSPPWLEETQYF. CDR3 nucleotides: TGTGCCAGCAGTCCCCCGTGGCTAGAAGAGACCCAGTACTTC.